One sample yielded the 16 T cell receptor beta chains listed below, sequenced in a study of control samples from healthy donors and cancer patients. Libraries were prepared by immunoSEQ multiplex PCR; TCRdb keeps only in-frame clonotypes and omits some of them. The sample carries 120,000 to 150,000 clones, around nine tenths recorded once. Input material: blood. The receptors were gathered from a woman in her thirties in good health.

In this sample, this clone turned up once. V and J are TRBV5-6 and TRBJ1-2; no firm D call. CDR3 size: 14 residues. V gave up 0 bases and J gave up 4 bases, with 10 bases separating them. Looked up from germline, CDR1 is SGHDT and CDR2 is YYEEEE. The CDR3 here is CASSLGALIYGYTF. The CDR3 DNA follows: TGTGCCAGCAGCTTGGGGGCGCTTATCTATGGCTACACCTTC. Drawing the rest from reference TRBV5-6 and TRBJ1-2, the complete variable domain is DAGVTQSPTHLIKTRGQQVTLRCSPKSGHDTVSWYQQALGQGPQFIFQYYEEEERQRGNFPDRFSGHQFPNYSSELNVNALLLGDSALYLCASSLGALIYGYTFGSGTRLTVV.

V is TRBV19 and J is TRBJ2-3; TRBD2 matches 7 bases. V shed 1 base, J shed 4 bases, and the junction held 17 bases outside the gene matches. The CDR3 is 19 amino acids. CDR1 LNHDA and CDR2 SQIVND come from the germline V gene (reference sequence). The DNA of the CDR3 is TGTGCCAGTAGTATAGTAAGTTTATCAGGACTAGATCAGGCAGATACGCAGTATTTT. The encoded protein is CASSIVSLSGLDQADTQYF.

The V gene is TRBV7-2, the J gene TRBJ1-1; possibly TRBD1 for D (6 bases). Germline loops: CDR1 SGHTA, CDR2 FQGNSA. This CDR3 spans 16 amino acids. Trimming shortened V by 5 bases and J by 1 base, and 17 bases separated the two germline ends. The CDR3 here is CASSLLGGKGNTEAFF. The CDR3 nucleotides are TGTGCCAGCAGCCTCCTAGGGGGTAAGGGGAACACTGAAGCTTTCTTT.

The chain combines TRBV19 with TRBJ1-3, with 10 nucleotides matching TRBD1. Trimming cost V 10 bases and J 4 bases; bases outside gene matches: 10. The CDR3 has 15 residues. Germline CDR1 reads LNHDA; CDR2 reads SQIVND (reference sequence). DNA for the CDR3: TGTGCCACCAAACCCGGGACAGGGGACGGAAACACCATATATTTT. The encoded protein is CATKPGTGDGNTIYF. The entire variable domain, with the rest obtained from reference TRBV19 and TRBJ1-3, is as follows: DGGITQSPKYLFRKEGQNVTLSCEQNLNHDAMYWYRQDPGQGLRLIYYSQIVNDFQKGDIAEGYSVSREKKESFPLTVTSAQKNPTAFYLCATKPGTGDGNTIYFGEGSWLTVV.

The V and J genes are TRBV19 and TRBJ2-1; 8 positions agree with TRBD2. Per the germline V gene, CDR1 is LNHDA and CDR2 is SQIVND (reference sequence). The CDR3 loop spans 13 amino acids. The V gene end was trimmed by 5 bases and the J gene end by 9 bases; junction bases not matched to a gene: 6. CDR3 bases: TGTGCCAGTAGTGGGACTAGAGGCAGTGAGCAGTTCTTC. Its protein product is CASSGTRGSEQFF.

CDR3 nucleotide sequence: TGTGCCACCAGCAGAGGGGGGAGCGGGACAGGAAATTCACCCCTCCACTTT. Translating gives CATSRGGSGTGNSPLHF. The chain is built from TRBV15 and TRBJ1-6, with 8 bases fitting TRBD1. This CDR3 is 17 amino acids long. Looked up from germline, CDR1 is LNHNV and CDR2 is YYDKDF (reference sequence). V lost 1 base to trimming and J lost 7 bases; unmatched junction nucleotides: 9.

This clone has more than one count but fewer than ten. The chain has TRBV29-1 and TRBJ2-5; D uncertain. There are 14 residues in the CDR3. Germline assignment: CDR1 SQVTM and CDR2 ANQGSEA. Trimming removed 6 bases at V and 1 base at J, with 15 bases between. CDR3 sequence: CSVPFRQVQETQYF. The CDR3 DNA reads TGCAGCGTACCCTTTCGGCAGGTCCAAGAGACCCAGTACTTC.

The rearrangement uses TRBV28 and TRBJ2-1, with D perhaps matching TRBD2 (5 bases). The V and J ends lost 9 bases and 1 base respectively, with 7 bases between them. This CDR3 is 12 amino acids long. The germline gives CDR1 MDHEN, CDR2 SYDVKM. The CDR3 region has the DNA TGTGCCAGTGAGGGATCCTACAATGAGCAGTTCTTC. Amino acids: CASEGSYNEQFF. Based on the CDR3 plus reference TRBV28 and TRBJ2-1, the full variable domain is DVKVTQSSRYLVKRTGEKVFLECVQDMDHENMFWYRQDPGLGLRLIYFSYDVKMKEKGDIPEGYSVSREKKERFSLILESASTNQTSMYLCASEGSYNEQFFGPGTRLTVL.

V and J are TRBV7-9 and TRBJ1-5; 8 nucleotides align to TRBD1. Trimming removed 5 bases from V and 5 bases from J; junction bases left unmatched: 2. Per germline, CDR1 SEHNR and CDR2 FQNEAQ (reference sequence). The length of the CDR3 is 13 residues. CDR3 sequence (DNA): TGTGCCAGCAGCCCGACAGGGGATCAGCCCCAGCATTTT. Residues: CASSPTGDQPQHF. Supplemented by reference TRBV7-9 and TRBJ1-5, the full variable domain reads DTGVSQNPRHKITKRGQNVTFRCDPISEHNRLYWYRQTLGQGPEFLTYFQNEAQLEKSRLLSDRFSAERPKGSFSTLEIQRTEQGDSAMYLCASSPTGDQPQHFGDGTRLSIL.

The CDR3, as DNA: TGTGCCAGTACGGCAGGGGGACACACTGAAGCTTTCTTT. The encoded protein is CASTAGGHTEAFF. The chain uses TRBV19 and TRBJ1-1; 7 bases map to TRBD1. The germline gives CDR1 LNHDA, CDR2 SQIVND (reference sequence). The length of the CDR3 is 13 residues. The ends lost 7 bases at V and 3 bases at J; junction bases unmatched: 5.

The chain carries TRBV5-8 and TRBJ2-1; TRBD2 agrees at 8 bases. V trimming: 9 bases; J trimming: 6 bases; junction bases outside the gene matches: 17. This CDR3 region has 16 residues. In germline, CDR1 is SGHTS, CDR2 YDEGEE. CDR3 DNA sequence: TGTGCCACCGTAGACGGTTTAGCGGGGAGTCCCAATGAGCAGTTCTTC. It codes for CATVDGLAGSPNEQFF.

The V call is TRBV28, the J call TRBJ2-7; tentatively, D is TRBD1 (5 bases). Germline-derived CDR1 and CDR2 are MDHEN and SYDVKM. The CDR3 is 11 amino acids. CDR3 sequence (DNA): TGTGAGTCAGGGTCAGACTACGAGCAGTACTTC. This codes for CESGSDYEQYF.

The chain couples TRBV6-5 to TRBJ1-1, with TRBD1 as a possible D gene (6 bases). V was pared by 8 bases and J by 4 bases, with 20 bases between. The CDR3 length is 15 residues. Germline assignment: CDR1 MNHEY and CDR2 SVGAGI. CDR3 bases: TGTGCCAGCTCTCAGGGGAGGGGTGGGATCACTGAAGCTTTCTTT. Encoded protein: CASSQGRGGITEAFF.

The rearrangement uses TRBV5-1 and TRBJ2-1, with 7 bases lining up with TRBD2. Trimming at V came to 0 bases and at J to 5 bases, leaving 8 bases not matched to a gene. The CDR3 has 16 residues. The germline V gene has CDR1 SGHRS and CDR2 YFSETQ. The chain's CDR3 is CASSLGLAEEDNEQFF. The CDR3 DNA is TGCGCCAGCAGCTTGGGGCTAGCGGAGGAAGACAATGAGCAGTTCTTC.

The J gene is TRBJ2-5, the V gene TRBV5-1; a weak D match, TRBD2 (5 bases). Germline assignment: CDR1 SGHRS and CDR2 YFSETQ. The CDR3 covers 14 residues. Trimming shortened V by 4 bases and J by 4 bases, and 14 bases separated the two germline ends. CDR3: CASSPLIARETQYF. The CDR3 DNA reads as TGCGCCAGCAGCCCTCTAATAGCGAGAGAGACCCAGTACTTC.

The V call is TRBV5-1, the J call TRBJ1-2; TRBD1 matches at 7 bases. This CDR3 contains 15 residues. The trim removed 3 bases at V and 4 bases at J, leaving 9 bases unmatched. Germline values: CDR1 SGHRS, CDR2 YFSETQ. Here the CDR3 reads CASSSNTGDFYGYTF. The CDR3 bases are TGCGCCAGCAGCTCCAATACAGGGGATTTCTATGGCTACACCTTC.